The present T cell receptor (beta chain) was sequenced within a study of T cell responses to AZD1222 COVID-19 vaccine. Germline V lookup: CDR1 LGHNA, CDR2 YNFKEQ. The CDR3 has 15 residues. Trimming took off 1 base at V and 1 base at J, with 10 bases between the two ends. About this clone: Other DNA sequences from this sample encode an identical CDR3 as well.

The method was immunoSEQ multiplex PCR; TCRdb's version includes in-frame clones alone and lacks a portion of them. Altogether approximately 110,000 clones are present, over 80% being singletons, with the ten largest covering 5%. Sequences were derived from peripheral blood, sampled on day 0 of AZD1222 vaccination. This clonotype was obtained from an adult in good health. The chain carries TRBV4-2 and TRBJ1-1; perhaps TRBD1 as D (5 bases). DNA for the CDR3: TGTGCCAGCAGCCAAGGGGACGGTCGGAACACTGAAGCTTTCTTT. This codes for CASSQGDGRNTEAFF.